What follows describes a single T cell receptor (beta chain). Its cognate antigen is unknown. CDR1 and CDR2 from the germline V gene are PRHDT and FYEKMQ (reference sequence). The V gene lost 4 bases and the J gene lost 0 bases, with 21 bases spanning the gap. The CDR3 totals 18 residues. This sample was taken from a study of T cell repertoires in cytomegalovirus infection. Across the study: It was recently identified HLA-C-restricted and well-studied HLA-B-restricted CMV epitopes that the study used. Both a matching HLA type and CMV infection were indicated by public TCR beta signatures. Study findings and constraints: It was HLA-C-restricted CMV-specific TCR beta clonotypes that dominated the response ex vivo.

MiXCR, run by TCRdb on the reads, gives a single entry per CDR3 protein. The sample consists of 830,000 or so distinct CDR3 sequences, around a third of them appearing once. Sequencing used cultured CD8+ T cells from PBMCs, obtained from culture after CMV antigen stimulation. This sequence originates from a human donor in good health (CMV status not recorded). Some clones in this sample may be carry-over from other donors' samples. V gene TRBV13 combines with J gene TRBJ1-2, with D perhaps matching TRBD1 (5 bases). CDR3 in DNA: TGTGCCAGCAGCTCGATCCGGGACGGCCATTGGGCTAACTATGGCTACACCTTC. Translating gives CASSSIRDGHWANYGYTF.